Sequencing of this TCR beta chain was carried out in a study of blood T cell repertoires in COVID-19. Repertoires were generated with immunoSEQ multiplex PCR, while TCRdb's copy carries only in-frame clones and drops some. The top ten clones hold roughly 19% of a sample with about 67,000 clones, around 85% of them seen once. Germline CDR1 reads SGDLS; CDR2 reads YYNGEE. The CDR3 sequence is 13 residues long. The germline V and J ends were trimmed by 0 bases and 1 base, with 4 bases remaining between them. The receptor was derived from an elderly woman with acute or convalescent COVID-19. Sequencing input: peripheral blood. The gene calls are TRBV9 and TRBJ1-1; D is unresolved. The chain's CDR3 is CASSVAGNTEAFF. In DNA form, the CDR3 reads TGTGCCAGCAGCGTAGCCGGGAACACTGAAGCTTTCTTT. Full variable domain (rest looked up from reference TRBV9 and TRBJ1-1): DSGVTQTPKHLITATGQRVTLRCSPRSGDLSVYWYQQSLDQGLQFLIQYYNGEERAKGNILERFSAQQFPDLHSELNLSSLELGDSALYFCASSVAGNTEAFFGQGTRLTVV.